A single sample gave rise to the 2 T cell receptor beta chains below, sequenced in a study of CD8 T cells in ankylosing spondylitis. General study points: A motif in TCR beta, a set of under ten highly homologous variants, appeared characteristic of ankylosing spondylitis blood.

The antigens these receptors bind are not known. TCRdb fed the 5' RACE reads into MiXCR, producing one record per CDR3 protein. The sample carries more than 400,000 distinct CDR3 sequences, under 5.5% recorded once. The sample was blood, either unsorted or a sorted T cell fraction (not recorded which). The receptors were gathered from a male donor with ankylosing spondylitis.

This clonotype was seen a handful of times. This chain uses TRBV4-3 with TRBJ2-1; 9 nucleotides agree with TRBD1. The CDR3 loop spans 15 amino acids. Looked up from germline, CDR1 is LGHNA and CDR2 is YSLEER. V dropped 0 bases and J dropped 8; count of bases not matched to a gene: 5. This chain's CDR3 is CASSQEWTGVDEQFF. CDR3 sequence (DNA): TGCGCCAGCAGCCAAGAGTGGACAGGGGTCGATGAGCAGTTCTTC.

This clonotype was observed many times. This chain connects TRBV4-2 to TRBJ1-1, with D possibly matching TRBD1 (5 bases). With 4 bases removed from V and 5 bases from J, the gap between germline ends came to 17 bases. The CDR3 contains 15 residues. Germline CDR1 LGHNA, CDR2 YNFKEQ. The CDR3 reads CASSRPGEEGTEAFF. In DNA form, the CDR3 reads TGTGCCAGCAGCCGCCCCGGTGAGGAGGGGACTGAAGCTTTCTTT.